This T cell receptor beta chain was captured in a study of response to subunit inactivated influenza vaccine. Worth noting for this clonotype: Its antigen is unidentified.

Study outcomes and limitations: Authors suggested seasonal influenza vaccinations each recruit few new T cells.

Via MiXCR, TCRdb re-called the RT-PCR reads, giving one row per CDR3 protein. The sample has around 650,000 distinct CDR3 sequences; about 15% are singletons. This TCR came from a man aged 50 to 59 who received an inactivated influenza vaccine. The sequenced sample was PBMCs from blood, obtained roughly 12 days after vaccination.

The CDR3 DNA is TGCAGCGTGTGGGCAGGGAGTCGGCAAGAGACCCAGTACTTC. Its translation: CSVWAGSRQETQYF. The genes are TRBV29-1 and TRBJ2-5, with D tentatively TRBD1 or TRBD2 (5 bases each). Trimming took 6 bases from V and 2 from J, leaving 16 bases between them. The CDR3 has 14 residues. Germline CDR1 SQVTM, CDR2 ANQGSEA.